This entry is about one T cell receptor (beta chain). The entry originates in a study of blood T cell repertoires in COVID-19. Study at large: Researchers got acute and convalescent COVID-19 samples from the United States, Italy and Spain.

Grouping used clinical history reported by participants in a survey and questionnaire. Recovered participants had two consecutive negative NP/OP PCR tests, healthcare professional clearance, or symptom resolution. The junction had 15 bases not matched to a gene; V was cut back by 2 bases and J by 14 bases. CDR1 and CDR2 (germline): GTSNPN, SVGIG (reference sequence). There are 14 residues in the CDR3. Assay used: immunoSEQ multiplex PCR; TCRdb lists only in-frame clones, some missing. The sample shows 250,000 to 350,000 clones, 75% to 90% of them seen only once. This chain connects TRBV30 to TRBJ1-2; 9 nucleotides match TRBD1. Sequencing was performed on PBMCs or T cells enriched from blood (not recorded which). This TCR came from a young woman who had recovered from COVID-19. The CDR3 region has the DNA TGTGCCTGGAGTCGACAGGGGGTCGCCCGGTGGAGAACCTTC. As protein: CAWSRQGVARWRTF.